Presented here are 24 T cell receptor beta chains from one specimen sequenced in a study of blood T cell repertoires in COVID-19. Generated by immunoSEQ multiplex PCR, the TCRdb table keeps only in-frame clones and is missing some. The profile shows some 390,000 clones, 70% to 90% of them singletons. Input material: peripheral blood. The receptors derive from a woman aged 35 to 49 with COVID-19, enrolled during active disease.

This chain links TRBV27 with TRBJ2-1, with 8 bases identical to TRBD1. Germline CDR1 reads MNHEY; CDR2 reads SMNVEV (reference sequence). After removal of 4 bases from V and 8 bases from J, the junction contained 7 bases not matched to a gene. This CDR3 has 14 residues. In DNA form, the CDR3 reads TGTGCCAGCAGTTCCCGACAGGGGACAGATGAGCAGTTCTTC. It encodes CASSSRQGTDEQFF.

This clone has only a few counts. The V call is TRBV2, the J call TRBJ1-1, with TRBD1 identical over 9 bases. V lost 7 bases and J lost 1; bases outside the gene matches: 10. The CDR3 runs to 16 residues. CDR1 and CDR2 (germline): SNHLY, FYNNEI. DNA of the CDR3: TGTGCCAGCATTCTTAGAGGGACAGGGTCGAACACTGAAGCTTTCTTT. This gives the protein CASILRGTGSNTEAFF.

V is TRBV19 and J is TRBJ2-2; 11 positions agree with TRBD2. Trimming removed 3 bases from V and 5 bases from J; junction bases left unmatched: 2. CDR3 length: 15 residues. CDR1 and CDR2 (germline): LNHDA, SQIVND (reference sequence). CDR3 DNA: TGTGCCAGTAGTATTAGCGGGAGGGGAACCGGGGAGCTGTTTTTT. Translated: CASSISGRGTGELFF.

The V gene is TRBV3-1 (or the pseudogene TRBV3-2), the J gene TRBJ1-2, with unresolved D. Trimming stripped 0 bases from V and 8 bases from J, with 13 bases between. Germline values: CDR1 LGHDT, CDR2 YNNKEL (reference sequence). The CDR3 totals 14 residues. The CDR3 DNA sequence: TGTGCCAGCAGCCAAGATCTAGCCGGCCGGGGCTACACCTTC. Translation gives CASSQDLAGRGYTF.

This chain uses TRBV12-5 with TRBJ2-2, with D maybe TRBD2 (6 bases). CDR3 length equals 15 residues. Per the germline V gene, CDR1 is LGHNT and CDR2 is FRNRAP. V shed 2 bases and J shed 4 bases, with 11 bases lying between them. This CDR3 reads CASGLKILATGELFF. The CDR3 coding sequence is TGTGCTAGTGGTTTGAAAATACTAGCCACCGGGGAGCTGTTTTTT.

CDR3 loop: CASSEGLAGQQETQYF. CDR3 bases: TGTGCCAGCAGTGAGGGACTAGCGGGCCAGCAAGAGACCCAGTACTTC. This rearrangement joins TRBV6-2 or TRBV6-3 to TRBJ2-5; 12 bases align to TRBD2. Trimming removed 5 bases from V and 2 bases from J; junction bases left unmatched: 6. This CDR3 spans 16 amino acids. Germline values: CDR1 MNHEY, CDR2 SVGEGT.

This clone was observed a single time. CDR3 region: CASTYRGATNEKLFF. In DNA form, the CDR3 reads TGTGCCAGCACGTACCGCGGTGCAACTAATGAAAAACTGTTTTTT. The J gene is TRBJ1-4, the V gene TRBV28, with unresolved D. Germline CDR1 reads MDHEN; CDR2 reads SYDVKM. This CDR3 contains 15 residues. V was shortened by 7 bases and J by 0 bases, with 12 bases between the two germline ends.

The chain recombines TRBV7-9 with TRBJ2-1; 7 nucleotides match TRBD2. This CDR3 spans 15 amino acids. With 2 bases clipped from V and 4 bases from J, the junction kept 5 bases outside the gene matches. The V gene's germline CDR1 is SEHNR and CDR2 FQNEAQ (reference sequence). The CDR3 is CASSLKASGYNEQFF. The CDR3 nucleotides read TGTGCCAGCAGCTTAAAGGCTAGCGGTTACAATGAGCAGTTCTTC.

V and J are TRBV6-5 and TRBJ1-2, with TRBD1 matching 7 bases. The CDR3 covers 15 residues. The germline V gene has CDR1 MNHEY and CDR2 SVGAGI. V trimming: 6 bases; J trimming: 2 bases; junction bases outside the gene matches: 9. DNA of the CDR3: TGTGCCAGCAGCCCATCGGGACAGAGGAACTATGGCTACACCTTC. Its protein product is CASSPSGQRNYGYTF.

This chain links TRBV5-6 with TRBJ1-2; D is unclear. V was clipped by 4 bases and J by 4 bases, with 8 bases between them. The CDR3 has 12 amino acids. The V gene's germline CDR1 is SGHDT and CDR2 YYEEEE. CDR3: CASSLIFYGYTF. CDR3 nucleotides: TGTGCCAGCAGCCTAATTTTCTATGGCTACACCTTC.

This clone appeared once. This chain joins TRBV19 and TRBJ1-1; D possibly corresponds to TRBD1 (5 bases). CDR1 is LNHDA, CDR2 SQIVND, per germline (reference sequence). V lost 3 bases, J lost 0 bases, and 8 bases lay in between. This CDR3 is 14 amino acids long. The CDR3, as DNA: TGTGCCAGTAGTATCGGGACTGTGAACACTGAAGCTTTCTTT. Its protein product is CASSIGTVNTEAFF. Full variable domain (outside the CDR3, taken from reference TRBV19 and TRBJ1-1): DGGITQSPKYLFRKEGQNVTLSCEQNLNHDAMYWYRQDPGQGLRLIYYSQIVNDFQKGDIAEGYSVSREKKESFPLTVTSAQKNPTAFYLCASSIGTVNTEAFFGQGTRLTVV.

This rearrangement joins TRBV12-3 or TRBV12-4 to TRBJ1-2; D is uncertain. This CDR3 has 13 amino acids. V was shortened by 3 bases and J by 4 bases, with 9 bases between the two germline ends. CDR3 sequence (DNA): TGTGCCAGCAGTTTGGAGTGGTCCTATGGCTACACCTTC. This encodes CASSLEWSYGYTF.

This clone was observed a few times. The V call is TRBV11-2, the J call TRBJ2-1, with D possibly TRBD1 on 5 matching bases. V was pared by 0 bases and J by 0 bases, with 6 bases between. There are 15 residues in the CDR3. Germline CDR1 reads SGHAT; CDR2 reads FQNNGV. The CDR3, as DNA: TGTGCCAGCAGCTTAGAGGGGCCCTCCTACAATGAGCAGTTCTTC. Its translation is CASSLEGPSYNEQFF.

Concerning this clone: This same CDR3 is encoded by further DNA sequences in the sample. V usage is TRBV27 and J usage is TRBJ1-5, with TRBD1 matching over 7 bases. The V segment lost 6 bases and the J segment 2 bases; nucleotides outside the gene matches: 4. Germline CDR1 is MNHEY and CDR2 is SMNVEV (reference sequence). The CDR3 has 14 residues. The CDR3 DNA is TGTGCCAGCAGCCCCGGGACAGGCAATCAGCCCCAGCATTTT. This encodes CASSPGTGNQPQHF.

The chain combines TRBV30 with TRBJ1-5, with D tentatively TRBD1 (6 bases). CDR3 length equals 18 residues. The V gene's germline CDR1 is GTSNPN and CDR2 SVGIG (reference sequence). Trimming shortened V by 1 base and J by 2 bases, and 21 bases separated the two germline ends. The CDR3 coding sequence is TGTGCCTGGAGTGGGGGCAGGGGATCACACATCGGCAATCAGCCCCAGCATTTT. It codes for CAWSGGRGSHIGNQPQHF.

This chain joins TRBV5-1 and TRBJ1-1, with TRBD1 as a possible D gene (6 bases). CDR3 length: 14 residues. Per germline, CDR1 SGHRS and CDR2 YFSETQ. Between the trimmed V and J ends, which lost 2 bases and 5 bases, there was a span of 13 bases. CDR3 coding DNA: TGCGCCAGCAGCTTTTTAACAGGGCTGACTGAAGCTTTCTTT. It specifies CASSFLTGLTEAFF.

This sequence joins TRBV28 and TRBJ1-5; D unclear. This CDR3 comprises 12 residues. V was clipped by 2 bases and J by 7 bases, with 6 bases between them. In germline, CDR1 is MDHEN, CDR2 SYDVKM. The CDR3 loop reads CASSLSSQPQHF. In DNA, the CDR3 is TGTGCCAGCAGTTTAAGCTCGCAGCCCCAGCATTTT.

This clone was counted only a few times. CDR3: CASSSRSGSDTGELFF. The CDR3 DNA is TGTGCCAGCAGCTCCCGGAGCGGGAGTGACACCGGGGAGCTGTTTTTT. This chain links TRBV13 with TRBJ2-2; 8 positions match TRBD2. J gave up 3 bases and V 4 bases, and 7 bases lay outside the gene matches. Germline V lookup: CDR1 PRHDT, CDR2 FYEKMQ (reference sequence). The CDR3 is 16 amino acids.

The chain employs TRBV24-1 and TRBJ2-3, with 7 bases that match TRBD2. The V segment lost 4 bases and the J segment 13 bases; nucleotides outside the gene matches: 10. This CDR3 has 13 amino acids. In germline, CDR1 is KGHDR, CDR2 SFDVKD. CDR3 sequence (DNA): TGTGCCACCAGTGACCCGACTAGCATGGGAAAGTATTTT. It yields the protein CATSDPTSMGKYF.

The chain joins TRBV5-1 to TRBJ1-4; 8 bases align to TRBD1. V gave up 0 bases and J gave up 3 bases; unmatched junction bases: 4. Germline lookup yields CDR1 SGHRS and CDR2 YFSETQ. CDR3 size: 16 residues. CDR3 region: CASSLGVTGANEKLFF. The CDR3 DNA is TGCGCCAGCAGCTTGGGGGTGACAGGGGCTAATGAAAAACTGTTTTTT.

V gene TRBV9 combines with J gene TRBJ1-3, with a tentative D call TRBD1 (6 bases). The V end lost 3 bases, the J end lost 0 bases, and 13 bases lay between the germline ends. The CDR3 has 16 residues. Germline CDR1 is SGDLS and CDR2 is YYNGEE. The CDR3 DNA reads TGTGCCAGCAGCGCCCCCCGACAGGCCTCTGGAAACACCATATATTTT. Its protein product is CASSAPRQASGNTIYF.

To note about this clone: The identical CDR3 is also encoded by other nucleotide sequences in the sample. The J gene is TRBJ1-5, the V gene TRBV7-2; TRBD1 matches 7 bases. V shed 1 base and J 4 bases; nucleotides not matched to a gene: 1. CDR3 length: 14 residues. Germline values: CDR1 SGHTA, CDR2 FQGNSA. CDR3 residues: CASSLGTGNQPQHF. The CDR3 coding sequence is TGTGCCAGCAGCTTAGGGACAGGAAATCAGCCCCAGCATTTT. Combining the CDR3 with reference TRBV7-2 and TRBJ1-5 gives the whole variable domain GAGVSQSPSNKVTEKGKDVELRCDPISGHTALYWYRQSLGQGLEFLIYFQGNSAPDKSGLPSDRFSAERTGGSVSTLTIQRTQQEDSAVYLCASSLGTGNQPQHFGDGTRLSIL.

This sequence joins TRBV28 and TRBJ1-6, with a weak D call TRBD1 (5 bases). Trimming took off 6 bases at V and 9 bases at J, with 15 bases between the two ends. The CDR3 length is 14 residues. Per germline, CDR1 MDHEN and CDR2 SYDVKM. The DNA of the CDR3 is TGTGCCAGCAGATCTGACAGTTACTCTTCACCCCTCCACTTT. This translates into CASRSDSYSSPLHF.

The rearrangement joins TRBV28 to TRBJ1-6; TRBD1 matches at 7 bases. V was pared by 6 bases and J by 2 bases, with 10 bases of the junction left unmatched. CDR1 and CDR2 (germline): MDHEN, SYDVKM. This CDR3 spans 17 amino acids. This chain's CDR3 is CASRPGTESAYNSPLHF. DNA for the CDR3: TGTGCCAGCAGGCCCGGGACAGAGTCTGCCTATAATTCACCCCTCCACTTT. Supplemented by reference TRBV28 and TRBJ1-6, the full variable domain reads DVKVTQSSRYLVKRTGEKVFLECVQDMDHENMFWYRQDPGLGLRLIYFSYDVKMKEKGDIPEGYSVSREKKERFSLILESASTNQTSMYLCASRPGTESAYNSPLHFGNGTRLTVT.